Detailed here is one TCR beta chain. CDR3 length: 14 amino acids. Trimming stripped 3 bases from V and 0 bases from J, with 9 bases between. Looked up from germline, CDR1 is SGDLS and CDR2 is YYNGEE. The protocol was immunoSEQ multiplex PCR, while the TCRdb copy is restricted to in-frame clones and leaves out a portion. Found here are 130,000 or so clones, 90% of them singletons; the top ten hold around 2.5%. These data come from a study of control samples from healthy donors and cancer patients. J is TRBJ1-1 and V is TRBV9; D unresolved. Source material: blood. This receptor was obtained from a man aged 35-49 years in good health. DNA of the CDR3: TGTGCCAGCAGCGCGACACTAATGAACACTGAAGCTTTCTTT. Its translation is CASSATLMNTEAFF.